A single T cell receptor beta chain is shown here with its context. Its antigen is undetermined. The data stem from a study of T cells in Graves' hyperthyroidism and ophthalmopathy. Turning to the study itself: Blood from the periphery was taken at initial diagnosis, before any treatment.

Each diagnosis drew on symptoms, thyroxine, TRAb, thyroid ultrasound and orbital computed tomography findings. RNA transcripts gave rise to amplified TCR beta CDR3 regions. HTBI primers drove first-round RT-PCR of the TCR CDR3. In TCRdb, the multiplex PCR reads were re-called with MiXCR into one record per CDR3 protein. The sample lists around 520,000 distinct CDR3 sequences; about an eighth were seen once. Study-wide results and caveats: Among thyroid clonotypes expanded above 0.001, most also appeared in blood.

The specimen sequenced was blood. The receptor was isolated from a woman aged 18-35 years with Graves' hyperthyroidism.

In DNA, the CDR3 is TGCAGCGTTCGGGACAGGGAAGGATCACCCCTCCACTTT. It codes for CSVRDREGSPLHF. The chain is built from TRBV29-1 and TRBJ1-6, with 9 bases aligning to TRBD1. The V and J ends lost 5 bases and 10 bases, in that order; junction bases with no gene match: 6. CDR3 length equals 13 residues. CDR1 and CDR2 from the germline V gene are SQVTM and ANQGSEA.